A single sample is the source of the 31 T cell receptor beta chains below, sequenced in a study of shared clonotypes between healthy human individuals. Only in-frame clones appear in the TCRdb table, and some are missing; sequencing was by immunoSEQ multiplex PCR. Of some 2,400,000 clones in the sample, more than 90% were seen once. The source material was naive CD4+ T cells sorted from blood. Subset in this sample: CD45RA+ positively selected. Receptors were obtained from a man younger than 30 in good health.

The V and J genes are TRBV5-4 and TRBJ2-1; 9 bases agree with TRBD2. Germline V gene data show CDR1 as SGHNT and CDR2 as YYREEE (reference sequence). CDR3 length: 15 amino acids. V trimming: 4 bases; J trimming: 4 bases; junction bases outside the gene matches: 6. CDR3 residues: CASSPRLAEYNEQFF. Here the CDR3 DNA reads TGTGCCAGCAGCCCTCGACTAGCGGAATACAATGAGCAGTTCTTC.

This clone was observed a single time. The chain uses TRBV27 and TRBJ2-5, with 9 bases matching TRBD2. The CDR3 is 18 residues long. CDR1 and CDR2 (germline): MNHEY, SMNVEV (reference sequence). The ends lost 3 bases at V and 5 bases at J; junction bases unmatched: 16. In nucleotides, the CDR3 is TGTGCCAGCAGTTTTCGGCCGTTAGGTAGCGGGAGCGGTGAGACCCAGTACTTC. Encoded protein: CASSFRPLGSGSGETQYF.

The genes are TRBV25-1 and TRBJ1-2; D not resolved. The V and J ends lost 5 bases and 5 bases respectively, with 9 bases between them. CDR1 and CDR2 from the germline V gene are MGHDK and SYGVNS. The CDR3 runs to 12 residues. The CDR3 nucleotides read TGTGCCAGCAGTAAAAGTTTGTATGGCTACACCTTC. Translation gives CASSKSLYGYTF.

J is TRBJ2-2 and V is TRBV5-1; the D gene is possibly TRBD2 (6 bases). Deletions cut 1 base from V and 6 bases from J, with 16 bases between. The germline V gene has CDR1 SGHRS and CDR2 YFSETQ. The CDR3 has 16 residues. CDR3 DNA sequence: TGCGCCAGCAGCTTGTGGGATAGCGGAGCTCCCGGGGAGCTGTTTTTT. Protein sequence: CASSLWDSGAPGELFF.

This clone was detected only a few times. This chain links TRBV6-1 with TRBJ1-5; TRBD1 is a possible D gene (5 bases). V dropped 8 bases and J dropped 5 bases, with 16 bases sitting between them. The CDR3 loop spans 14 amino acids. Germline CDR1 reads MNHNS; CDR2 reads SASEGT. This CDR3 is CASVSGGKHQPQHF. The CDR3 coding sequence is TGTGCCAGCGTCTCTGGGGGTAAGCATCAGCCCCAGCATTTT.

V is TRBV6-5 and J is TRBJ2-1; 11 bases agree with TRBD1. V lost 0 bases and J lost 4; bases outside the gene matches: 2. Germline CDR1 is MNHEY and CDR2 is SVGAGI. The CDR3 contains 16 residues. The CDR3, as DNA: TGTGCCAGCAGTTACTCGGGGACAGGGGGATACAATGAGCAGTTCTTC. Amino acid sequence: CASSYSGTGGYNEQFF.

This chain uses TRBV28 with TRBJ2-7; possible D gene TRBD1, 5 bases. The V gene's germline CDR1 is MDHEN and CDR2 SYDVKM. The CDR3 has 14 residues. V lost 3 bases and J 3 bases, leaving 12 bases between the germline ends. DNA for the CDR3: TGTGCCAGCAGTTTGATCGACAGTCACTACGAGCAGTACTTC. Protein: CASSLIDSHYEQYF.

This clone is a singleton in its sample. In DNA form, the CDR3 reads TGTGCCAGCACGACGGCTAGCGGGGAGACCCAGTACTTC. Its protein is CASTTASGETQYF. The chain couples TRBV2 to TRBJ2-5; 8 bases fit TRBD2. Losses at the gene ends were 7 bases for V and 5 bases for J; bases not matched to a gene: 6. CDR1 is SNHLY and CDR2 is FYNNEI in the germline V gene. The CDR3 extends over 13 amino acids.

This clone was found a few times. The same CDR3 arises from other DNA sequences in this sample as well. J is TRBJ2-5 and V is TRBV9, with 10 bases lining up with TRBD1. The CDR3 is 14 residues long. Germline V lookup: CDR1 SGDLS, CDR2 YYNGEE. V lost 2 bases, J lost 4 bases, and 2 bases stayed unmatched. CDR3 loop: CASSVGQGGETQYF. The CDR3 DNA reads TGTGCCAGCAGCGTTGGACAGGGGGGAGAGACCCAGTACTTC.

The chain carries TRBV11-3 and TRBJ2-3, with 8 bases matching TRBD2. The J segment lost 0 bases and the V segment lost 4 bases, leaving 3 bases of the junction unmatched. The CDR3 loop spans 15 amino acids. CDR1 is SGHNT, CDR2 YENEEA, per germline. CDR3 region: CASSYSGDSTDTQYF. As DNA, the CDR3 is TGTGCCAGCAGCTATAGCGGGGATAGCACAGATACGCAGTATTTT.

The chain is built from TRBV5-1 and TRBJ2-1; TRBD2 matches at 11 bases. The CDR3 has 17 residues. Germline trimming cut 5 bases from V and 1 base from J; bases unmatched to any gene: 8. Germline loops: CDR1 SGHRS, CDR2 YFSETQ. DNA for the CDR3: TGCGCCAGCAGGGGTAGCGGGAGGGTAGGGTCCTACAATGAGCAGTTCTTC. Protein: CASRGSGRVGSYNEQFF.

The CDR3 region has the DNA TGTGCCAGCAACCTGGGGGCCGGGGGTCAGCCCCAGCATTTT. As protein: CASNLGAGGQPQHF. This chain joins TRBV6-5 and TRBJ1-5; tentative D call: TRBD1 (6 bases). The germline V and J ends were trimmed by 7 bases and 6 bases, with 16 bases remaining between them. Germline CDR1 is MNHEY and CDR2 is SVGAGI. The CDR3 sequence is 14 residues long.

V usage is TRBV6-6 and J usage is TRBJ2-5, with unresolved D. CDR1 is MNHNY, CDR2 SVGAGI, per germline (reference sequence). The ends were cut back, 3 bases at V and 2 bases at J, with 10 bases in the middle. The CDR3 length is 14 residues. CDR3 coding DNA: TGTGCCAGCAGTTATAGTGCGAATCAAGAGACCCAGTACTTC. The encoded protein is CASSYSANQETQYF.

The chain uses TRBV6-5 and TRBJ1-1; no definite D call. The V and J ends lost 2 bases and 6 bases respectively, with 13 bases between them. From germline, CDR1 is MNHEY and CDR2 SVGAGI. The CDR3 loop spans 14 amino acids. The CDR3 sequence is CASSYLQARSEAFF. The DNA for the CDR3 is TGTGCCAGCAGTTACCTGCAGGCTAGGTCTGAAGCTTTCTTT.

This sequence joins TRBV5-1 and TRBJ2-7; 7 bases are shared with TRBD1. The CDR3 covers 16 residues. The germline V gene has CDR1 SGHRS and CDR2 YFSETQ. V dropped 0 bases and J dropped 9; count of bases not matched to a gene: 15. CDR3 loop: CASSLDPGTEAKGQYF. The CDR3, as DNA: TGCGCCAGCAGCTTGGATCCCGGGACAGAAGCTAAGGGGCAGTACTTC.

The chain links TRBV19 to TRBJ2-5; D is undetermined. Trimming stripped 5 bases from V and 2 bases from J, with 9 bases between. This CDR3 comprises 13 residues. Germline V gene sequence: CDR1 LNHDA, CDR2 SQIVND (reference sequence). In DNA form, the CDR3 reads TGTGCCAGTAGTGGCCCAGCGCAAGAGACCCAGTACTTC. This encodes CASSGPAQETQYF.

The chain recombines TRBV7-2 with TRBJ2-7; D not certain. The CDR3 runs to 14 residues. The germline CDR1 and CDR2 sequences are SGHTA and FQGNSA. The germline V and J ends were trimmed by 5 bases and 0 bases, with 11 bases remaining between them. Here the CDR3 DNA reads TGTGCCAGCAGCCGAAGGTTGCTCTCCTACGAGCAGTACTTC. Its protein is CASSRRLLSYEQYF.

On this clone itself: The sample has other DNA sequences that encode this CDR3 too. This rearrangement joins TRBV6-1 to TRBJ1-1, with 9 nucleotides matching TRBD1. The CDR3 covers 14 residues. V lost 4 bases and J lost 4; bases outside the gene matches: 4. Looked up from germline, CDR1 is MNHNS and CDR2 is SASEGT. Here the CDR3 reads CASSATGGGTEAFF. CDR3 in DNA: TGTGCCAGCAGTGCCACAGGGGGCGGCACTGAAGCTTTCTTT.

The chain combines TRBV27 with TRBJ1-2, with a tentative D call TRBD1 (6 bases). This CDR3 comprises 13 residues. CDR1 MNHEY and CDR2 SMNVEV come from the germline V gene (reference sequence). The V and J ends lost 0 bases and 9 bases respectively, with 11 bases between them. The CDR3 protein is CASSLSLGGRYTF. The CDR3 DNA sequence: TGTGCCAGCAGTTTATCCCTCGGGGGGCGCTACACCTTC.

This rearrangement joins TRBV11-2 to TRBJ2-1; D unclear. V lost 1 base and J 3 bases, leaving 7 bases between the germline ends. Germline V lookup: CDR1 SGHAT, CDR2 FQNNGV. CDR3 length: 14 amino acids. The CDR3 region has the DNA TGTGCCAGCAGCTTAGCGACGATCTACAATGAGCAGTTCTTC. Protein sequence: CASSLATIYNEQFF.

A word on this clone: One junction end disagrees with the germline gene, perhaps due to a read error. J is TRBJ2-7 and V is TRBV28; TRBD1 agrees at 8 bases. The germline V gene has CDR1 MDHEN and CDR2 SYDVKM. The CDR3 is made up of 15 amino acids. CDR3 nucleotides: TGTGCCAGCCGTTTCCGGGACAGGCCCACCTACGAGCAGTACTTC. It yields the protein CASRFRDRPTYEQYF. Filled out from reference TRBV28 and TRBJ2-7, the complete variable domain reads DVKVTQSSRYLVKRTGEKVFLECVQDMDHENMFWYRQDPGLGLRLIYFSYDVKMKEKGDIPEGYSVSREKKERFSLILESASTNQTSMYLCASRFRDRPTYEQYFGPGTRLTVT.

The chain combines TRBV6-6 with TRBJ2-1; D is ambiguous. The V end lost 2 bases, the J end lost 8 bases, and 19 bases lay between the germline ends. The V gene's germline CDR1 is MNHNY and CDR2 SVGAGI (reference sequence). The CDR3 is 16 residues long. This CDR3 is CASSYPQARQRYEQFF. In nucleotides, the CDR3 is TGTGCCAGCAGTTACCCCCAGGCAAGACAACGTTATGAGCAGTTCTTC.

The gene calls are TRBV28 and TRBJ1-5; weak D call: TRBD1 (5 bases). This CDR3 has 13 residues. Trimming pared 6 bases from V and 4 bases from J, leaving 10 bases between. Germline V gene sequence: CDR1 MDHEN, CDR2 SYDVKM. CDR3 bases: TGTGCCAGCAGAAGGGACCCGAATCAGCCCCAGCATTTT. This encodes CASRRDPNQPQHF. The entire variable domain, with the rest obtained from reference TRBV28 and TRBJ1-5, is as follows: DVKVTQSSRYLVKRTGEKVFLECVQDMDHENMFWYRQDPGLGLRLIYFSYDVKMKEKGDIPEGYSVSREKKERFSLILESASTNQTSMYLCASRRDPNQPQHFGDGTRLSIL.

This clone has just a few counts. This chain joins TRBV2 and TRBJ2-4; perhaps D is TRBD1 or TRBD2 (5 bases each). Germline lookup yields CDR1 SNHLY and CDR2 FYNNEI. V lost 1 base and J 0 bases, leaving 10 bases between the germline ends. This CDR3 region has 16 residues. DNA for the CDR3: TGTGCCAGCAGTGAAGAAGGGACCGTAGCCAAAAACATTCAGTACTTC. Its translation: CASSEEGTVAKNIQYF.

V and J are TRBV6-5 and TRBJ2-7, with TRBD2 as a possible D gene (5 bases). Per the germline V gene, CDR1 is MNHEY and CDR2 is SVGAGI. Deletions cut 2 bases from V and 3 bases from J, with 11 bases between. This CDR3 contains 14 residues. The CDR3 here is CASSYRAGLYEQYF. The CDR3, as DNA: TGTGCCAGCAGTTACCGGGCGGGCCTCTACGAGCAGTACTTC.

This rearrangement joins TRBV9 to TRBJ2-7; 8 positions match TRBD2. The germline CDR1 and CDR2 sequences are SGDLS and YYNGEE. The CDR3 is made up of 15 amino acids. Germline trimming cut 1 base from V and 2 bases from J; bases unmatched to any gene: 5. The CDR3 sequence: CASSVSSGSPYEQYF. For the CDR3, the DNA is TGTGCCAGCAGCGTATCCAGCGGGAGCCCCTACGAGCAGTACTTC. The whole variable domain, remainder taken from reference TRBV9 and TRBJ2-7, is DSGVTQTPKHLITATGQRVTLRCSPRSGDLSVYWYQQSLDQGLQFLIQYYNGEERAKGNILERFSAQQFPDLHSELNLSSLELGDSALYFCASSVSSGSPYEQYFGPGTRLTVT.

This clone was detected once. The rearrangement links TRBV7-2 to TRBJ2-7; 7 bases map to TRBD2. The CDR3 consists of 16 residues. The J segment lost 6 bases and the V segment lost 1 base, leaving 12 bases of the junction unmatched. Germline lookup yields CDR1 SGHTA and CDR2 FQGNSA. This CDR3 reads CASSLVIVGGPVEQYF. CDR3 DNA: TGTGCCAGCAGCTTAGTAATCGTGGGAGGGCCGGTCGAGCAGTACTTC.

J is TRBJ1-2 and V is TRBV15; TRBD1 matches at 10 bases. The J segment lost 8 bases and the V segment lost 0 bases, leaving 6 bases of the junction unmatched. CDR1 LNHNV and CDR2 YYDKDF come from the germline V gene (reference sequence). The CDR3 length is 15 residues. CDR3 coding DNA: TGTGCCACCAGCAGAGATATAGGGACAGGGGAAGGCTACACCTTC. Translating it yields CATSRDIGTGEGYTF.

The table lists this clone with a count of one. The chain employs TRBV19 and TRBJ2-7; weak D call: TRBD1 (7 bases). The CDR3 runs to 17 residues. Deletions cut 8 bases from V and 6 bases from J, with 29 bases between. Germline CDR1 reads LNHDA; CDR2 reads SQIVND (reference sequence). CDR3 coding DNA: TGTGCCAGTGGGACCCAGTCCTCCCGCATCAGGGGGGCCGAGCAGTACTTC. Translated, it gives CASGTQSSRIRGAEQYF.

This rearrangement joins TRBV9 to TRBJ2-2, with 11 bases fitting TRBD2. Germline V CDR1 and CDR2: SGDLS, YYNGEE. V shed 0 bases, J shed 4 bases, and the junction held 11 bases outside the gene matches. This CDR3 has 19 residues. In nucleotides, the CDR3 is TGTGCCAGCAGCGTAGGGCCTAGCGGGGGGAGACCTGGCACCGGGGAGCTGTTTTTT. Amino acids: CASSVGPSGGRPGTGELFF. Drawing the rest from reference TRBV9 and TRBJ2-2, the complete variable domain is DSGVTQTPKHLITATGQRVTLRCSPRSGDLSVYWYQQSLDQGLQFLIQYYNGEERAKGNILERFSAQQFPDLHSELNLSSLELGDSALYFCASSVGPSGGRPGTGELFFGEGSRLTVL.

The chain has TRBV28 and TRBJ1-2; D is perhaps TRBD1 (6 bases). The ends were cut back, 5 bases at V and 5 bases at J, with 15 bases in the middle. Germline-derived CDR1 and CDR2 are MDHEN and SYDVKM. The CDR3 has 14 amino acids. CDR3 sequence: CASSAGHRVYGYTF. In DNA form, the CDR3 reads TGTGCCAGCAGTGCCGGTCACAGGGTTTATGGCTACACCTTC.